The 2 T cell receptor beta chains below were found in one sample sequenced in a study of CD8 T cells in Susac syndrome. When the RNA was reverse transcribed, random hexamers were used with an input of roughly 0.45 to 1 ug. TCRdb reanalysed the immunoSEQ multiplex PCR reads using MiXCR and keeps one entry per CDR3 protein. The sample consists of hundreds of thousands of distinct CDR3 sequences, around 89% of them appearing once. The sequenced sample was CD8+ T cells from PBMCs. Receptor source: a human donor with multiple sclerosis.

This sequence joins TRBV28 and TRBJ1-2; unclear D gene. The CDR3 is 15 residues long. Trimming took off 8 bases at V and 1 base at J, with 17 bases between the two ends. CDR1 and CDR2 from the germline V gene are MDHEN and SYDVKM. CDR3 amino acids: CASGSTNGINYGYTF. The CDR3 nucleotides read TGTGCCAGCGGCTCAACCAACGGTATTAACTATGGCTACACCTTC.

The chain carries TRBV18 and TRBJ2-7; unclear D gene. CDR1 is KGHSH and CDR2 is LQKENI in the germline V gene. The CDR3 is made up of 16 amino acids. V lost 3 bases, J lost 4 bases, and 19 bases lay in between. The CDR3 nucleotides read TGTGCCAGCTCACCGACTCCTCTTTCCCCCGGGTACGAGCAGTACTTC. This encodes CASSPTPLSPGYEQYF. Based on the CDR3 plus reference TRBV18 and TRBJ2-7, the full variable domain is NAGVMQNPRHLVRRRGQEARLRCSPMKGHSHVYWYRQLPEEGLKFMVYLQKENIIDESGMPKERFSAEFPKEGPSILRIQQVVRGDSAAYFCASSPTPLSPGYEQYFGPGTRLTVT.